The sequence of this TCR beta chain was determined in a study of blood T cell repertoires in COVID-19. Study at large: The United States, Italy and Spain provided the acute and convalescent COVID-19 samples. Nucleic acid was either cDNA or gDNA, and it came from T cells, B-cell-depleted T cells, or PBMCs.

This CDR3 contains 17 residues. V lost 4 bases to trimming and J lost 4 bases; unmatched junction nucleotides: 7. Germline CDR1 reads SGHDT; CDR2 reads YYEEEE. Under the authors' procedure: Quantification of nucleated cells was approximated via reference gene primer amplification. The assay was immunoSEQ multiplex PCR, and TCRdb's table has in-frame clones only and misses some. V and J calls and clone size follow that table, whereas D and trimming were derived from the DNA. In the table there are 98,000 or so clones, less than 75% of which are singletons. Sequencing input: peripheral blood. The chain has TRBV5-6 and TRBJ2-2, with 13 bases matching TRBD2. This sequence originates from a woman between 35 and 50 years old with acute or convalescent COVID-19. CDR3 coding DNA: TGTGCCAGCAGCCGGGGACTAGCGGGGTCTGGCACCGGGGAGCTGTTTTTT. This sequence encodes CASSRGLAGSGTGELFF.